This record concerns one T cell receptor beta chain sequence. The CDR3 is 15 amino acids. Germline CDR1 is MDHEN and CDR2 is SYDVKM. The V gene end was trimmed by 1 base and the J gene end by 7 bases; junction bases not matched to a gene: 9. This record comes from a study of cytomegalovirus exposure and HLA in healthy donors. Some clones are missing from TCRdb's copy, which holds only in-frame ones; the method was immunoSEQ multiplex PCR. The table lists about 140,000 clones, about 86% of them singletons, with 7.9% in the top ten. Sample: PBMCs. The V call is TRBV28, the J call TRBJ2-7, with 8 bases fitting TRBD1. This receptor was taken from a woman aged 18-29 years in good health and CMV-seropositive. The CDR3 here is CASSLLQGQADEQYF. The CDR3 DNA follows: TGTGCCAGCAGTTTATTGCAGGGACAGGCGGATGAGCAGTACTTC.